Below are 13 T cell receptor beta chains sequenced from a single sample in a study of tumor and adjacent non-tumor tissue in lung cancer. This sample's RNA came from whole unsorted tissue. A modified ARM-PCR protocol with three rounds of nested PCR amplified TCRbeta. TCRdb reanalysed the multiplex PCR reads using MiXCR and keeps one entry per CDR3 protein. Of approximately 76,000 distinct CDR3 sequences in the sample, around 70% were seen once. The sequenced sample was lung tumor tissue. These TCRs come from a woman in her seventies with non-small cell lung cancer.

This rearrangement joins TRBV15 to TRBJ1-2, with 7 bases lining up with TRBD1. CDR3 length: 16 amino acids. Germline V gives CDR1 LNHNV, CDR2 YYDKDF (reference sequence). The V segment lost 6 bases and the J segment 4 bases; nucleotides outside the gene matches: 14. CDR3 region: CATRETRQGLSYGYTF. The DNA of the CDR3 is TGTGCCACCAGAGAAACTAGACAGGGACTAAGCTATGGCTACACCTTC.

Worth noting for this clonotype: Without the conserved terminal phenylalanine or tryptophan, this CDR3 likely stems from a read error. The DNA is omitted, as the CDR3 cannot be located on it reliably, and the CDR3 follows TCRdb's listing. This chain uses TRBV11-3 with TRBJ1-1. 13 amino acids form the CDR3, both terminal residues included. Germline assignment: CDR1 SGHNT and CDR2 YENEEA. The CDR3 protein is CASSFSHDIEDFS.

This sequence joins TRBV20-1 and TRBJ1-1; TRBD1 matches at 7 bases. The CDR3 runs 14 residues. CDR1 is DFQATT, CDR2 SNEGSKA, per germline (reference sequence). After removal of 0 bases from V and 6 bases from J, the junction contained 7 bases not matched to a gene. The CDR3, as DNA: TGCAGTGCTAGAGATCCGACAGGGAGCCCTGAAGCTTTCTTT. Translating gives CSARDPTGSPEAFF.

Notes on this clonotype: Given a much more abundant clone one base away, this may be a read error. The chain has TRBV6-6 and TRBJ2-7, with 9 bases matching TRBD2. This CDR3 has 14 residues. Germline V lookup: CDR1 MNHNY, CDR2 SVGAGI (reference sequence). The CDR3 loop is CASSNPAGGFEQHF. The CDR3 DNA reads TGTGCCAGCAGTAACCCGGCGGGGGGGTTCGAGCAGCACTTC.

On this clonotype: Germline and junction disagree at one end, which may indicate a read error. CDR3 protein: CANSAQGINEELFF. The CDR3 coding sequence is TGTGCCAACAGCGCACAGGGGATTAATGAAGAACTGTTTTTT. This rearrangement joins TRBV28 to TRBJ1-4; 7 bases match TRBD1. Germline values: CDR1 MDHEN, CDR2 SYDVKM. This CDR3 comprises 14 residues.

In this sample, this clonotype turned up many times. The CDR3 coding sequence is TGTGCCAGCAGTGAGCCCAGGGGGCGGTTGGAGCCCCAGCATTTT. It yields the protein CASSEPRGRLEPQHF. The chain combines TRBV6-1 with TRBJ1-5; 8 bases are a match to TRBD1. Germline loops: CDR1 MNHNS, CDR2 SASEGT. CDR3 length: 15 amino acids. Trimming at V came to 3 bases and at J to 8 bases, leaving 9 bases not matched to a gene.

A word on this clonotype: One end of the junction fails to match germline, which may point to a read error. J is TRBJ2-2 and V is TRBV13; a possible D gene is TRBD2 (5 bases). The CDR3 spans 14 residues. Germline V lookup: CDR1 PRHDT, CDR2 FYEKMQ (reference sequence). The CDR3 spells CASSYIGNTGELFF. The CDR3 DNA reads as TGTGCCAGCAGCTACATAGGGAACACCGGGGAGCTGTTTTTC.

As for this clonotype: One junction end does not reproduce the germline sequence, and a read error may be involved. The gene calls are TRBV12-3 or TRBV12-4 and TRBJ2-7; TRBD1 might be the D (8 bases). The CDR3 is 14 amino acids. The CDR3 region is CASTLEQGGPWKYF. CDR3 DNA sequence: TGTGCCAGCACTTTAGAACAGGGGGGGCCCTGGAAGTACTTC.

This clonotype was seen only a few times. V is TRBV12-3 or TRBV12-4 and J is TRBJ2-4, with D possibly TRBD2 on 7 matching bases. V was clipped by 6 bases and J by 6 bases, with 12 bases between them. The CDR3 runs to 13 residues. The DNA for the CDR3 is TGTGCCAGCAGGGGGGGGGCATCAAACATTCAGTACTTC. Its protein is CASRGGASNIQYF.

Comment on this clonotype: One end of the junction varies from germline; a read error may be responsible. V and J are TRBV20-1 and TRBJ1-2; no firm D call. The germline CDR1 and CDR2 sequences are DFQATT and SNEGSKA (reference sequence). The CDR3 runs to 13 residues. The CDR3 sequence: CSVRLHTNYDYTF. The CDR3 DNA is TGCAGTGTTAGGTTGCATACTAACTATGACTACACCTTC.

Details on this clonotype: Here the CDR3 omits its conserved ending phenylalanine or tryptophan, so a read error is the likely source. The genes are TRBV6-1 and TRBJ2-7; D is possibly TRBD1 (5 bases). CDR3 size: 16 residues. Trimming removed 4 bases from V and 0 bases from J, with 16 bases in between. Germline V gives CDR1 MNHNS, CDR2 SASEGT. CDR3 DNA sequence: TGTGCCAGCAGTGGGGGTGCTTGCGACAGCTCCTACGAGCAGTACCTC. This gives the protein CASSGGACDSSYEQYL.

This clonotype was recorded many times. This chain joins TRBV14 and TRBJ2-3; perhaps D is TRBD1 or TRBD2 (5 bases each). V was clipped by 0 bases and J by 1 base, with 11 bases between them. This CDR3 spans 16 amino acids. The germline CDR1 and CDR2 sequences are SGHDN and FVKESK. CDR3 DNA sequence: TGTGCCAGCAGCCAAGAATTGGGGACCCGCACAGATACGCAGTATTTT. Translated: CASSQELGTRTDTQYF.

This clonotype appeared a single time. The junction departs from the called germline gene at one end, perhaps through a read error. The chain combines TRBV6-1 with TRBJ2-7; unclear D gene. CDR3 length: 14 amino acids. Germline V gene data show CDR1 as MNHNS and CDR2 as SASEGT. The CDR3: CASSVDNGTYEQYF. CDR3 sequence (DNA): TGTGCCAGCAGCGTCGACAATGGTACCTACGAGCAGTATTTC.